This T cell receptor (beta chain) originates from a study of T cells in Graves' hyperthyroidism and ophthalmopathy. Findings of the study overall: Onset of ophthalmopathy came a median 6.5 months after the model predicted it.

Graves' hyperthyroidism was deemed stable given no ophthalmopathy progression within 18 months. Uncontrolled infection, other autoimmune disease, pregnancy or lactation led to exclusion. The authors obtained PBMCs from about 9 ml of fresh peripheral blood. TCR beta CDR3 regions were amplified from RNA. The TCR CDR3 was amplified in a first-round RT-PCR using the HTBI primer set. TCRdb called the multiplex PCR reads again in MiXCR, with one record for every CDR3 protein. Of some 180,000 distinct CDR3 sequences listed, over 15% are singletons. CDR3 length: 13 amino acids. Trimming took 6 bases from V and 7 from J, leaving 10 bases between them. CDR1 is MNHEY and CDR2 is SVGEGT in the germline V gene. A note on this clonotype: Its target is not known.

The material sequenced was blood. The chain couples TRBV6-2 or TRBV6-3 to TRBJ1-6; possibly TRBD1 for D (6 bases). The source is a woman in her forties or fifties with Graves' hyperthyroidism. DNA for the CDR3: TGTGCCAGCAGAAACAGGGTGAATTCACCCCTCCACTTT. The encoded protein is CASRNRVNSPLHF.